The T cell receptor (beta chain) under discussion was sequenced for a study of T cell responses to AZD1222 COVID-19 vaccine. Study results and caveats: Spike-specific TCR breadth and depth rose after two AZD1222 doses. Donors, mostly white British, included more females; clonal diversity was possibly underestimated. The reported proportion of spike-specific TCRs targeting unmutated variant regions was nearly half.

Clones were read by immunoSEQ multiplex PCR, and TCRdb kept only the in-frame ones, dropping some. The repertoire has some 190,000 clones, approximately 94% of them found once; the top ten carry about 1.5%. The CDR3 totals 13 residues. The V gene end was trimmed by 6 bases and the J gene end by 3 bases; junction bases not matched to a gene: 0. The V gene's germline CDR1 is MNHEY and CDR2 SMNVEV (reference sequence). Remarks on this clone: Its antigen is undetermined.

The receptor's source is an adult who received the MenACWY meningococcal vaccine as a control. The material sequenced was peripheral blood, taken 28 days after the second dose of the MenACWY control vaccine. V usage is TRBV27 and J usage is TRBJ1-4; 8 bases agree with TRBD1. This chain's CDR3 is CASRQGANEKLFF. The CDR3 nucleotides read TGTGCCAGCAGACAGGGGGCTAATGAAAAACTGTTTTTT.